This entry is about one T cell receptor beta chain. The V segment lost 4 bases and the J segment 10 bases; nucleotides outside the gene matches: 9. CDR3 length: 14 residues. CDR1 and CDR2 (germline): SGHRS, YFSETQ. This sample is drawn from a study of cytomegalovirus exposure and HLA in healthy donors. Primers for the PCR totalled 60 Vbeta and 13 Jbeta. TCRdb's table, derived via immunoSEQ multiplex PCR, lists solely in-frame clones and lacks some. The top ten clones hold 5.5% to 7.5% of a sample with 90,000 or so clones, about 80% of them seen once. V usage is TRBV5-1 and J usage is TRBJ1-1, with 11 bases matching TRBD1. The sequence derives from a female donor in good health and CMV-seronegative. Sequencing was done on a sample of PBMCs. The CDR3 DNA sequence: TGCGCCAGCAGCGCAGGACAGGGGGCTGACGGAGCTTTCTTT. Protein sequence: CASSAGQGADGAFF.